This T cell receptor beta chain emerged from a study of shared clonotypes between healthy human individuals (dated by TCRdb to 2020 to 2022). For the study in its entirety: The cohort comprised a couple of women and a few men aged 18 to 49 years. Per donor, three plates each were used for CD4 naive and CD4 memory, two for CD8 naive, and one for CD8 memory. The study deeply sequenced blood TCR repertoires of five healthy adults to estimate repertoire size and the extent of clonotype sharing between individuals. To increase sequencing depth and limit assay-specific biases, TCR repertoire library preparation and sequencing were carried out by different laboratories using diverse techniques. Per donor, leukapheresis produced somewhere between about 0.94 and 9 billion PBMCs. General study outcomes and caveats: Sampling was restricted to blood, and TCR repertoires in tissues likely differ from the TCR repertoires found in blood. Pairwise subsampling led to the expectation that sequencing depth would affect the degree of clonotype sharing among donors. Incomplete sequencing was indicated by rarefaction of sorted-subset datasets, despite the large sequencing depth. Estimated clonotype richness was generally larger for naive than for memory subsets. When several donors were compared, the shared fraction of clonotypes was approximately 5% for naive CD4, less than 4% for naive CD8, 2% to 2.5% for memory CD4, and around 0.37% for memory CD8. The small number of donors limited the genetic and exposure-history diversity represented. Compared with non-shared clonotypes, the clonotypes found in all four sorted-subset donors had higher generation probabilities.

The donors were healthy, HIV-negative adults with no recently reported acute infections or vaccinations. All donors were Caucasian adults living in Nashville, Tennessee, USA. CD4+ T cells were enriched through magnetic negative selection, after which naive cells were positively selected on CD45RA and the remaining negative fraction served as the memory subset. Blood was collected by leukapheresis, and PBMCs were isolated by Ficoll-Histopaque density gradient centrifugation and then cryopreserved in liquid nitrogen vapor phase. Purity and quantity of every magnetically sorted T cell population were checked by analytical flow cytometry. Each sorted fraction had its genomic DNA isolated and then quantified by UV absorbance on a Nanodrop 2000c. For CDR1 and CDR2, the germline V gene lists SQVTM and ANQGSEA. Here V drops 7 bases and J drops 6 bases, and the junction holds 5 bases not matched to any gene. From the cysteine up to the phenylalanine, the CDR3 has a length of 11 residues. The only DNA kept is the CDR3, 33 bases in frame from the first base.

TCR CDR3 regions were amplified from genomic DNA by multiplex PCR using the deep immunoSEQ assay. Extracted genomic DNA from each cell subset was spread evenly across all wells of several immunoSEQ 96-well plates, with each plate serving as a replicate. For sorted subsets, each replicate PCR was loaded with roughly 190 ng genomic DNA, equivalent to about 33,000 T cell genomes. Purified libraries were quantified with a Qubit 3.0 fluorometer, sized on a Bioanalyzer 2100, and re-quantified with the KAPA Library Quantification kit. Each immunoSEQ 96-well plate was sequenced on its own single-read 150-cycle Illumina NextSeq 550 flow cell. The study's own analysis went as follows. Because the immunoSEQ output held only junctional sequences and lacked quality scores, the filtering could not match the filtering applied to full-length reads. Sequences were annotated with PyIR, a Python wrapper for IgBLAST v1.9, using IMGT germline references to assign V/J genes and CDR3. Any read was removed if the V/J assignment was weak (E-value above 1e-6), the CDR3 was missing, or the read contained stop codons, out-of-frame junctions, or ambiguous translated residues. V3J clonotypes were defined by identical inferred V gene, J gene, and CDR3 amino acid sequence. Percentage overlap between repertoires was computed as shared unique clonotypes divided by the size of the smaller repertoire. Richness of each repertoire was evaluated using RTK rarefaction, the Chao1 estimator, and Recon v2.1 estimates of unobserved clonotypes. Generation probabilities for all TCRbeta clonotypes obtained by the gDNA method from a handful of donors were computed using OLGA. In TCRdb, the immuneACCESS table is reduced to in-frame sequences with V and J assigned. These tables do not hold every clone; where another copy was compared, an unresolved V gene accounts for under half, and the others remain unexplained. That table furnishes V, J and clone size, whereas the DNA furnished D and trimming. This sample gives about 2 million clones in total; 85% to 95% of them show up just once. Approximately 0.13% of the sample is held by the ten biggest clonotypes.

This clone was detected only once. Its antigen remains undetermined. The input lacks base qualities; no much larger clone sits a single base away. The receptor was isolated from a man younger than 35 in good health. Recombination linked TRBV29-1 to TRBJ2-7; TRBD2 fits 8 bases in the junction. Sequencing used naive CD4+ T cells sorted from blood. The sample's cell subset or site label, in plain terms: CD45RA+ positively selected. The nucleotide sequence reads TGCAGCGCCGAGGCGGGGGGCGAGCAGTACTTC. It translates to CSAEAGGEQYF.